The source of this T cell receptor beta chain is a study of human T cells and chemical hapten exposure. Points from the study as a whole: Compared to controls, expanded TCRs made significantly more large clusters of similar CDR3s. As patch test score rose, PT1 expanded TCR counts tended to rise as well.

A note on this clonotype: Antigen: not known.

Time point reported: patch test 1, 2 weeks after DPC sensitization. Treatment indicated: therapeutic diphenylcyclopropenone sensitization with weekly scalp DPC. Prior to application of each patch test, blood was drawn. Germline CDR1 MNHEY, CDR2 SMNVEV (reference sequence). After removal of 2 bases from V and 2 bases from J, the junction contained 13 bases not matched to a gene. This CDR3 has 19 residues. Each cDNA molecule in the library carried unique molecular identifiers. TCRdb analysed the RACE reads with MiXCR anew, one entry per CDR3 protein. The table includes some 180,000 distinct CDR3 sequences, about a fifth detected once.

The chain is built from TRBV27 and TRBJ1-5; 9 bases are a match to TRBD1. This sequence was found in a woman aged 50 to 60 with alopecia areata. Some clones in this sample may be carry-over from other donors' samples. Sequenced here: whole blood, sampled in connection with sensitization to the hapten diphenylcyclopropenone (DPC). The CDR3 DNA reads TGTGCCAGCAGTTTACACATCGGGACAGGGAAATTAGGCAATCAGCCCCAGCATTTT. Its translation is CASSLHIGTGKLGNQPQHF.